The clone carrying this T cell receptor beta chain was seen only a few times. This specimen comes from a study of cytotoxic CD8 clonotypes in ibrutinib-treated CLL. Data came from immunoSEQ multiplex PCR; TCRdb stores just in-frame clones and leaves some out. The sample contains 200,000 or so clones, roughly 65% of which appear only once. The starting material was PBMCs, obtained after 12 months of ibrutinib treatment. The receptor's source is a human donor with chronic lymphocytic leukemia.

CDR3 DNA sequence: TGTGCCAGCAGCCTAGTGAGGAACATTCAGTACTTC. Its translation: CASSLVRNIQYF. This rearrangement joins TRBV7-2 to TRBJ2-4; no definite D call. V was trimmed by 5 bases and J by 7 bases, leaving 9 bases between them. This CDR3 comprises 12 residues. CDR1 is SGHTA and CDR2 is FQGNSA in the germline V gene.